The 27 T cell receptor beta chains in this list originate from one sample, sequenced in a study of blood T cells in healthy people across ages. Sample-barcoded 5' priming and a J-beta primer mix drove a second PCR of roughly 6 to 12 cycles. TCRdb analysed the 5' RACE reads with MiXCR anew, one entry per CDR3 protein. The sample comprises around 500,000 distinct CDR3 sequences, roughly 48% of which are singletons, and roughly 25% rests with the top ten. The specimen sequenced was blood. These receptors came from a man older than 75 in good health.

This clonotype was seen a few times. The chain is built from TRBV20-1 and TRBJ2-7; no firm D call. V was shortened by 3 bases and J by 6 bases, with 24 bases between the two germline ends. CDR3 length: 16 amino acids. Germline CDR1 and CDR2: DFQATT and SNEGSKA (reference sequence). DNA of the CDR3: TGCAGTGCTAGGTCAAACGGAGCGATACCCTCGGTCGAGCAGTACTTC. It yields the protein CSARSNGAIPSVEQYF.

This clonotype was seen just once. The chain carries TRBV27 and TRBJ1-1, with D possibly being TRBD1 (5 bases). Germline-derived CDR1 and CDR2 are MNHEY and SMNVEV (reference sequence). The CDR3 length is 12 residues. V lost 10 bases and J 7 bases, leaving 16 bases between the germline ends. CDR3 nucleotides: TGTGCCACCAGCCGGGAGGGGAGTGAAGCTTTCTTT. It is translated as CATSREGSEAFF.

V gene TRBV7-2 combines with J gene TRBJ2-3; 7 bases align to TRBD2. The CDR3 extends over 15 amino acids. V dropped 5 bases and J dropped 5; count of bases not matched to a gene: 10. Germline CDR1 is SGHTA and CDR2 is FQGNSA. The CDR3 is CASSRPIGGEDTQYF. In DNA form, the CDR3 reads TGTGCCAGCAGCCGACCTATTGGGGGGGAAGATACGCAGTATTTT.

V is TRBV9 and J is TRBJ1-2; unclear D gene. From germline, CDR1 is SGDLS and CDR2 YYNGEE. V gave up 0 bases and J gave up 3 bases, with 12 bases separating them. The CDR3 runs 15 residues. CDR3 in amino acids: CASSVVAASDYGYTF. Written as DNA, the CDR3 is TGTGCCAGCAGCGTAGTAGCGGCGTCAGACTATGGCTACACCTTC.

This clonotype was seen only a few times. CDR3 region: CASSVTGTSGFHEQFF. The CDR3 DNA follows: TGTGCCAGCAGCGTCACCGGGACTAGCGGGTTCCATGAGCAGTTCTTC. The chain recombines TRBV7-9 with TRBJ2-1, with 12 bases lining up with TRBD2. The CDR3 runs 16 residues. Germline CDR1 is SEHNR and CDR2 is FQNEAQ (reference sequence). V lost 5 bases to trimming and J lost 8 bases; unmatched junction nucleotides: 10.

This clonotype has more than one count but fewer than ten. This sequence joins TRBV14 and TRBJ1-4; D is perhaps TRBD1 (5 bases). Germline V CDR1 and CDR2: SGHDN, FVKESK. This CDR3 comprises 13 residues. The germline V and J ends were trimmed by 4 bases and 5 bases, with 8 bases remaining between them. The DNA of the CDR3 is TGTGCCAGCAGCCGGGGACTGAATGAAAAACTGTTTTTT. Protein product: CASSRGLNEKLFF. Together with reference TRBV14 and TRBJ1-4, the CDR3 gives the full variable domain: EAGVTQFPSHSVIEKGQTVTLRCDPISGHDNLYWYRRVMGKEIKFLLHFVKESKQDESGMPNNRFLAERTGGTYSTLKVQPAELEDSGVYFCASSRGLNEKLFFGSGTQLSVL.

The count of this clonotype is one. V and J are TRBV7-9 and TRBJ2-1; TRBD2 might be the D (6 bases). Germline CDR1 SEHNR, CDR2 FQNEAQ (reference sequence). The CDR3 runs 12 residues. Trimming removed 7 bases at V and 8 bases at J, with 12 bases between. CDR3 nucleotide sequence: TGTGCCAGCATGGGGGGACGCTATGAGCAGTTCTTC. It translates to CASMGGRYEQFF.

This sequence joins TRBV2 and TRBJ2-5; 7 bases fit TRBD1. The J call may be in error: the DNA end matches TRBJ2-1 better. CDR3 length: 13 residues. Germline V gene lookup returns CDR1 SNHLY and CDR2 FYNNEI. Here the CDR3 reads CASSERQGGTQFF. The DNA for the CDR3 is TGTGCCAGCAGTGAGAGACAGGGTGGGACCCAGTTCTTC.

The chain links TRBV20-1 to TRBJ2-7; 10 nucleotides agree with TRBD2. Trimming at V came to 6 bases and at J to 2 bases, leaving 4 bases not matched to a gene. From germline, CDR1 is DFQATT and CDR2 SNEGSKA (reference sequence). The CDR3 is 13 amino acids. CDR3 sequence reads: CSAPGLAAYEQYF. The DNA of the CDR3 is TGCAGTGCACCCGGACTAGCGGCCTACGAGCAGTACTTC.

This clonotype has more than one count but fewer than ten. The V and J genes are TRBV20-1 and TRBJ2-7; D gene unclear. Germline V gene lookup returns CDR1 DFQATT and CDR2 SNEGSKA (reference sequence). V lost 2 bases, J lost 4 bases, and 15 bases lay in between. The CDR3 has 14 residues. CDR3 nucleotide sequence: TGCAGTGCTAGACCAGAACGAAGTTTATACGAGCAGTACTTC. Encoded protein: CSARPERSLYEQYF.

The chain carries TRBV5-1 and TRBJ2-1, with D unresolved. V shed 2 bases and J shed 3 bases, with 9 bases lying between them. CDR3 length: 14 residues. CDR1 and CDR2 from the germline V gene are SGHRS and YFSETQ. The CDR3 DNA reads TGCGCCAGCAGCTTACTACAGAACTACAATGAGCAGTTCTTC. It specifies CASSLLQNYNEQFF.

This clonotype appeared a single time. This rearrangement joins TRBV27 to TRBJ2-5; possible D gene TRBD1, 6 bases. The last part of the DNA fits TRBJ2-7 better; the J call may be wrong. This CDR3 spans 15 amino acids. Per the germline V gene, CDR1 is MNHEY and CDR2 is SMNVEV (reference sequence). The CDR3 region is CASSLFAGTPREQYF. In DNA form, the CDR3 reads TGTGCCAGCAGTTTATTCGCAGGGACACCCCGCGAGCAGTACTTC.

The chain couples TRBV24-1 to TRBJ2-5; D is ambiguous. The CDR3 loop spans 13 amino acids. Germline V gene data show CDR1 as KGHDR and CDR2 as SFDVKD. The V and J ends lost 3 bases and 0 bases respectively, with 4 bases between them. The CDR3 reads CATSDIDQETQYF. In nucleotides, the CDR3 is TGTGCCACCAGTGATATAGACCAAGAGACCCAGTACTTC.

The chain links TRBV27 to TRBJ2-3; 8 positions agree with TRBD2. Germline CDR1 MNHEY, CDR2 SMNVEV (reference sequence). CDR3 length equals 15 residues. The J segment lost 9 bases and the V segment lost 5 bases, leaving 13 bases of the junction unmatched. The CDR3 reads CASSANLPGLETQYF. DNA for the CDR3: TGTGCCAGCAGTGCAAACTTACCGGGACTAGAAACGCAGTATTTT.

V and J are TRBV20-1 and TRBJ2-5; TRBD2 matches 7 bases. The CDR3 has 15 residues. Trimming at V came to 5 bases and at J to 5 bases, leaving 14 bases not matched to a gene. Germline CDR1 and CDR2: DFQATT and SNEGSKA (reference sequence). CDR3 coding DNA: TGCAGTGCTTCCCGAATTAGCGGGCTTCGGGAGACCCAGTACTTC. Translating it yields CSASRISGLRETQYF.

This clonotype has just a few counts. V gene TRBV9 combines with J gene TRBJ2-1; D tentatively reads TRBD1 or TRBD2 (5 bases each). The CDR3 runs 15 residues. Germline CDR1 and CDR2: SGDLS and YYNGEE. V was trimmed by 2 bases and J by 3 bases, leaving 12 bases between them. The CDR3 region is CASSVTGTYYNEQFF. CDR3 DNA sequence: TGTGCCAGCAGCGTTACCGGGACCTACTACAATGAGCAGTTCTTC.

V gene TRBV7-2 combines with J gene TRBJ1-2, with a tentative D call TRBD1 (6 bases). Trimming removed 5 bases from V and 7 bases from J, with 14 bases in between. The CDR3 sequence is 13 residues long. Germline CDR1 and CDR2: SGHTA and FQGNSA. The CDR3, as DNA: TGTGCCAGCAGCGTAGAACAGGGCCTTGGCTACACCTTC. Translation gives CASSVEQGLGYTF.

This clonotype was detected once. J is TRBJ2-1 and V is TRBV12-3 or TRBV12-4; a possible D gene is TRBD2 (5 bases). Trimming stripped 8 bases from V and 8 bases from J, with 19 bases between. This CDR3 is 14 amino acids long. The CDR3 DNA sequence: TGTGCCAGCTCCGGCGGGTCTTTTTTCGATGAGCAGTTCTTC. This codes for CASSGGSFFDEQFF.

The rearrangement links TRBV5-1 to TRBJ2-7; 7 bases agree with TRBD1. J was trimmed by 6 bases and V by 0 bases; bases with no gene match: 6. From germline, CDR1 is SGHRS and CDR2 YFSETQ. The CDR3 covers 14 residues. This CDR3 is CASSLDDRDSEQYF. CDR3 DNA: TGCGCCAGCAGCTTGGACGACAGGGACAGCGAGCAGTACTTC.

V is TRBV27 and J is TRBJ2-3; 7 nucleotides line up with TRBD1. The germline gives CDR1 MNHEY, CDR2 SMNVEV (reference sequence). CDR3 length: 13 amino acids. The ends lost 8 bases at V and 2 bases at J; junction bases unmatched: 4. CDR3 nucleotides: TGTGCCAGCCGGGACAGACACACAGATACGCAGTATTTT. It codes for CASRDRHTDTQYF.

As concerns this clonotype: Its ends do not fully match the called genes, so a read error is possible. The genes are TRBV7-9 and TRBJ2-3; perhaps TRBD2 as D (6 bases). Germline assignment: CDR1 SEHNR and CDR2 FQNEAQ (reference sequence). The CDR3 loop spans 16 amino acids. The CDR3 protein is CASGLGSGDGADAQYF. The DNA of the CDR3 is TGTGCCAGCGGGCTCGGGTCGGGAGATGGCGCAGATGCGCAGTATTTT.

This clonotype was observed a few times. The rearrangement uses TRBV7-9 and TRBJ2-7; D is undetermined. This CDR3 is built from 14 residues. The germline CDR1 and CDR2 sequences are SEHNR and FQNEAQ (reference sequence). The germline V and J ends were trimmed by 1 base and 6 bases, with 13 bases remaining between them. The CDR3 DNA reads as TGTGCCAGCAGCTTAGAATCGAGTGGATCCGAGCAGTACTTC. Translating gives CASSLESSGSEQYF. Together with reference TRBV7-9 and TRBJ2-7, the CDR3 gives the full variable domain: DTGVSQNPRHKITKRGQNVTFRCDPISEHNRLYWYRQTLGQGPEFLTYFQNEAQLEKSRLLSDRFSAERPKGSFSTLEIQRTEQGDSAMYLCASSLESSGSEQYFGPGTRLTVT.

The chain is built from TRBV10-3 and TRBJ1-6; TRBD1 might be the D (6 bases). Germline V gene data show CDR1 as ENHRY and CDR2 as SYGVKD. V shed 5 bases and J shed 9 bases, with 17 bases lying between them. This CDR3 is built from 15 residues. For the CDR3, the DNA is TGTGCCATCAGTCTCCGAACAGGGTTATCTTCACCCCTCCACTTT. Its translation: CAISLRTGLSSPLHF.

This clonotype was seen a few times. The chain carries TRBV4-3 and TRBJ1-2; a possible D gene is TRBD1 (6 bases). CDR3 length: 17 amino acids. In germline, CDR1 is LGHNA, CDR2 YSLEER. V shed 0 bases and J shed 4 bases, with 18 bases lying between them. The CDR3 spells CASSQDSGRGGSYGYTF. The CDR3 DNA reads TGCGCCAGCAGCCAAGATTCGGGCAGGGGAGGAAGCTATGGCTACACCTTC.

In its sample, this clonotype was seen a few times. The chain carries TRBV27 and TRBJ1-4; D is undetermined. The length of the CDR3 is 13 residues. Per the germline V gene, CDR1 is MNHEY and CDR2 is SMNVEV (reference sequence). The V gene lost 6 bases and the J gene lost 8 bases, with 13 bases spanning the gap. The DNA for the CDR3 is TGTGCCAGCAGGGGCACGAATCGAGAAAAACTGTTTTTT. Translating gives CASRGTNREKLFF.

This clonotype was detected only a few times. The chain joins TRBV7-2 to TRBJ1-3, with D tentatively TRBD1 (6 bases). Germline lookup yields CDR1 SGHTA and CDR2 FQGNSA. This CDR3 is 15 amino acids long. Trimming cost V 1 base and J 1 base, with 8 bases left between them. The CDR3 DNA sequence: TGTGCCAGCAGCTTAGGAGGGGGATCTGGAAACACCATATATTTT. Translation: CASSLGGGSGNTIYF. Full variable domain (remainder filled in from reference TRBV7-2 and TRBJ1-3): GAGVSQSPSNKVTEKGKDVELRCDPISGHTALYWYRQSLGQGLEFLIYFQGNSAPDKSGLPSDRFSAERTGGSVSTLTIQRTQQEDSAVYLCASSLGGGSGNTIYFGEGSWLTVV.

In this sample, this clonotype turned up once. V is TRBV7-9 and J is TRBJ2-3; D remains ambiguous. This CDR3 spans 14 amino acids. Germline CDR1 is SEHNR and CDR2 is FQNEAQ (reference sequence). Trimming left V 6 bases short and J 2 bases short, with 12 bases between. The CDR3 DNA follows: TGTGCCAGCAGAGAGCGAGTTTCCACAGATACGCAGTATTTT. Its translation: CASRERVSTDTQYF.